This is a list of T cell receptor beta chains from one sample in a study of identical twins' blood T cells. TCRdb passed the 5' RACE reads through MiXCR, listing each CDR3 protein once. The sample contains fewer than 450,000 distinct CDR3 sequences, 28% of which appear only once. Source material: PBMCs. Every receptor here comes from a woman between 18 and 50 years old in good health. The CDR3 runs from the conserved cysteine through the conserved F or W. The order of the fields is clone size, V gene, J gene, D gene, CDR3 protein, CDR3 DNA. A D gene is named only where the DNA matches it firmly. For some rows the clone size is stated as once, few or many, or as a class when expanded; others skip it.

>few|TRBV25-1|TRBJ2-1|.
CASSEFGSSYNEQFF
TGTGCCAGCAGTGAATTCGGTAGCTCCTACAATGAGCAGTTCTTC
>.|TRBV12-3/TRBV12-4|TRBJ2-1|.
CASRPGTFGSEQFF
TGTGCCAGCAGACCCGGGACTTTTGGGAGTGAGCAGTTCTTC
>few|TRBV28|TRBJ2-7|.
CASSPSGGTRAYEQYF
TGTGCCAGCAGTCCTTCAGGAGGGACAAGAGCCTACGAGCAGTACTTC
>once|TRBV7-9|TRBJ1-1|TRBD1
CASSIDREEAFF
TGTGCCAGCAGCATCGACAGGGAGGAAGCTTTCTTT
>few|TRBV20-1|TRBJ1-3|.
CSAVRGRGNTIYF
TGCAGTGCCGTGAGGGGCCGTGGAAACACCATATATTTT
>many|TRBV2|TRBJ1-1|.
CASSPGDNTEAFF
TGTGCCAGCAGCCCAGGGGATAACACTGAAGCTTTCTTT
>few|TRBV12-3/TRBV12-4|TRBJ1-3|.
CASSLKGGSGNTVYF
TGTGCCAGCAGTTTAAAGGGGGGCTCTGGAAACACCGTATATTTT
>many|TRBV6-2/TRBV6-3|TRBJ1-5|.
CASSRVRGNQPQHF
TGTGCCAGCAGCAGGGTTCGCGGCAATCAGCCCCAGCATTTT
>.|TRBV14|TRBJ2-1|.
CASSHPDRLNNEQFF
TGTGCCAGCAGCCACCCGGACAGACTAAACAATGAGCAGTTCTTC
>.|TRBV20-1|TRBJ1-6|TRBD1
CSARPLRTGINSPLHF
TGCAGTGCTAGGCCCCTCCGGACAGGAATTAATTCACCCCTCCACTTT
>.|TRBV5-4|TRBJ2-7|.
CASSIAGYSYEQYF
TGTGCCAGCAGCATCGCGGGGTACTCCTACGAGCAGTACTTC
>.|TRBV4-2|TRBJ2-3|.
CASSSRPAGDTQYF
TGTGCCAGCAGCTCCCGCCCCGCGGGAGATACGCAGTATTTT
>few|TRBV11-1|TRBJ2-1|.
CASSSSGRYNEQFF
TGTGCCAGCAGCTCTTCAGGCAGGTACAATGAGCAGTTCTTC
>.|TRBV7-9|TRBJ2-1|.
CASSSEGLYNKQFF
TGTGCCAGCAGCTCGGAGGGACTGTACAATAAGCAGTTCTTC
>few|TRBV6-1|TRBJ1-2|.
CAGSEGLNYGYTF
TGTGCCGGCAGTGAAGGCCTTAACTATGGCTACACCTTC
>.|TRBV20-1|TRBJ1-1|.
CSARDGRRGQRTEAFF
TGCAGTGCTAGAGATGGACGGCGGGGGCAGCGCACTGAAGCTTTCTTT
>few|TRBV3-1|TRBJ1-1|.
CASSQDLSLPEAFF
TGTGCCAGCAGCCAAGATCTTTCTCTTCCAGAAGCTTTCTTT
>few|TRBV14|TRBJ1-6|.
CASSQAQNSPLHF
TGTGCCAGCAGCCAAGCACAGAATTCACCCCTCCACTTT
>.|TRBV12-3/TRBV12-4|TRBJ2-7|TRBD1
CASSRTGLYYEQYF
TGTGCCAGCAGCCGGACAGGACTTTATTACGAGCAGTACTTC
>many|TRBV20-1|TRBJ1-1|.
CSARSQNTEAFF
TGCAGTGCTAGATCACAGAACACTGAAGCTTTCTTT
>few|TRBV16|TRBJ1-5|TRBD1
CASSPLTGTGGNQPQHF
TGTGCCAGCAGCCCTCTGACCGGGACAGGGGGCAATCAGCCCCAGCATTTT
>few|TRBV29-1|TRBJ2-1|.
CSVGGLAGSYNEQFF
TGCAGCGTTGGGGGGCTAGCAGGCTCCTACAATGAGCAGTTCTTC
>.|TRBV5-4|TRBJ1-3|.
CASGGVEGNTIYF
TGTGCCAGCGGGGGTGTTGAAGGAAACACCATATATTTT
>.|TRBV20-1|TRBJ2-5|TRBD2
CSAPNPSGRSQETQYF
TGCAGTGCTCCCAACCCTAGCGGGAGAAGCCAAGAGACCCAGTACTTC
>few|TRBV15|TRBJ2-5|.
CATSRETFDRPQETQYF
TGTGCCACCAGCAGAGAAACATTCGACAGGCCCCAAGAGACCCAGTACTTC
>.|TRBV6-6|TRBJ2-5|.
CASSLASERGVQETQYF
TGTGCCAGCAGCCTAGCCTCAGAGAGAGGTGTCCAAGAGACCCAGTACTTC
>.|TRBV9|TRBJ2-2|.
CASSAPSFTGELFF
TGTGCCAGCAGCGCCCCTAGCTTCACCGGGGAGCTGTTTTTT
>.|TRBV20-1|TRBJ1-5|.
CSAGFANQPQHF
TGCAGTGCGGGGTTTGCAAATCAGCCCCAGCATTTT
>.|TRBV9|TRBJ1-1|TRBD1
CASSPRDRTLVF
TGTGCCAGCAGCCCCCGGGACAGGACTTTGGTCTTT
>.|TRBV20-1|TRBJ2-7|.
CSWGSPNSYDQYF
TGCAGCTGGGGATCTCCGAACTCCTACGATCAGTACTTC
>.|TRBV6-6|TRBJ2-3|TRBD2
CASQARSGRDDTQYF
TGTGCCAGCCAAGCTCGGAGCGGGAGGGATGATACGCAGTATTTT
>few|TRBV9|TRBJ1-1|TRBD1
CASSVTGTANTEAFF
TGTGCCAGCAGCGTGACCGGGACAGCAAACACTGAAGCTTTCTTT
>few|TRBV11-3|TRBJ2-1|.
CASSQTYQRQFF
TGTGCCAGCAGCCAGACTTACCAGCGGCAGTTCTTC
>.|TRBV20-1|TRBJ2-5|.
CSARDVEVQETQYF
TGCAGTGCTAGAGATGTCGAGGTCCAAGAGACCCAGTACTTC
>.|TRBV12-3/TRBV12-4|TRBJ2-1|.
CASSASLGSYNEQFF
TGTGCCAGCAGTGCCAGTCTGGGCTCCTACAATGAGCAGTTCTTC
>.|TRBV15|TRBJ1-1|.
CATSSGHSRHTEAFF
TGTGCCACCAGCTCAGGACACTCGAGACACACTGAAGCTTTCTTT
>many|TRBV7-6|TRBJ2-7|TRBD1
CASSLDRGVEQYF
TGTGCCAGCAGCCTGGACAGGGGAGTTGAGCAGTACTTC
>.|TRBV9|TRBJ2-2|TRBD2
CASSVTSGRAPNTGELFF
TGTGCCAGCAGCGTGACTAGCGGGAGGGCCCCGAACACCGGGGAGCTGTTTTTT
>few|TRBV3-1|TRBJ2-1|.
CASSPKCPFF
TGTGCCAGCAGCCCGAAGTGTCCGTTCTTC
>.|TRBV27|TRBJ1-1|.
CANSFGRVGLGTEAFF
TGTGCCAACAGTTTCGGGAGGGTGGGTCTCGGCACTGAAGCTTTCTTT
>few|TRBV18|TRBJ2-3|.
CASTHSPGDTQYF
TGTGCCAGCACCCACTCACCCGGGGATACGCAGTATTTT
>few|TRBV5-6|TRBJ2-4|.
CASSFRGIAKNIQYF
TGTGCCAGCAGCTTCCGGGGGATAGCCAAAAACATTCAGTACTTC
>.|TRBV20-1|TRBJ2-3|TRBD2
CSARDPAGLAGADTDTQYF
TGCAGTGCTAGAGACCCCGCGGGACTAGCGGGGGCGGATACAGATACGCAGTATTTT
>.|TRBV19|TRBJ2-7|.
CASSPTGSSYEQYF
TGTGCCAGTAGTCCGACGGGTTCGTCCTACGAGCAGTACTTC
>.|TRBV19|TRBJ1-5|.
CASSMLGQRQGVQHF
TGTGCCAGTAGTATGTTAGGACAGCGCCAAGGAGTCCAGCATTTT
>.|TRBV6-2/TRBV6-3|TRBJ1-1|.
CATTRDTVSHTEAFF
TGTGCCACAACCCGGGACACCGTCTCGCACACTGAAGCTTTCTTT
>few|TRBV5-1|TRBJ1-1|.
CASGRDTEAFF
TGCGCCAGCGGTAGGGACACTGAAGCTTTCTTT
>.|TRBV11-2|TRBJ2-2|TRBD2
CASSSKGTSGNTGELFF
TGTGCCAGCAGCTCCAAAGGGACTAGCGGTAACACCGGGGAGCTGTTTTTT
>.|TRBV11-2|TRBJ2-1|.
CASSPSALHNEQFF
TGTGCCAGCAGCCCCTCGGCCCTTCACAATGAGCAGTTCTTC
>.|TRBV9|TRBJ1-5|.
CASSVGLVEQPQHF
TGTGCCAGCAGCGTAGGTCTCGTTGAACAGCCCCAGCATTTT